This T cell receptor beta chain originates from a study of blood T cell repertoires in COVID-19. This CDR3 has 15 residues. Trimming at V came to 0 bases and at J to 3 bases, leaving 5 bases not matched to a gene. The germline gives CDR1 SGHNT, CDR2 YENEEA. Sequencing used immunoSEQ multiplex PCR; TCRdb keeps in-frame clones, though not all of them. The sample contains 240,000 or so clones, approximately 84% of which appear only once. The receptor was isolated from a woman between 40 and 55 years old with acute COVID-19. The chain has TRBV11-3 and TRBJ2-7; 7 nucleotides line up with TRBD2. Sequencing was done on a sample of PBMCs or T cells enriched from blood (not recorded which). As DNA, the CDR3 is TGTGCCAGCAGCTTAGAAGGAGCGGGGAACTACGAGCAGTACTTC. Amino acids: CASSLEGAGNYEQYF. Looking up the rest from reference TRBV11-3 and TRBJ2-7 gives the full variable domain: EAGVVQSPRYKIIEKKQPVAFWCNPISGHNTLYWYLQNLGQGPELLIRYENEEAVDDSQLPKDRFSAERLKGVDSTLKIQPAELGDSAVYLCASSLEGAGNYEQYFGPGTRLTVT.